This T cell receptor beta chain was identified during a study of a mutant IDH1 vaccine in newly diagnosed glioma. Study details: Among treated patients, 62.5% were male and approximately 40% female, and mean age was roughly 40 years. Study-level points and caveats: Among all patients, vaccine-induced immune responses occurred in around 94%. Among top peripheral T cell clonotypes, changes seemed unrelated to pseudoprogression.

Germline loops: CDR1 SQVTM, CDR2 ANQGSEA. The ends were cut back, 7 bases at V and 4 bases at J, with 16 bases in the middle. CDR3 size: 13 residues. Details on this clone: What it binds is not known.

As for time point: baseline, week 1 (first vaccination visit). Treatment in this sample: pre-vaccination baseline after standard-of-care therapy. Repertoires were generated with immunoSEQ multiplex PCR, while TCRdb's copy carries only in-frame clones and drops some. The repertoire holds more than 20,000 clones, with roughly nine tenths as singletons. The gene calls are TRBV29-1 and TRBJ1-2, with D uncertain. This TCR was sampled from a man aged 25 to 40 with glioma. Here the sequenced sample was PBMCs, taken from a glioma patient treated with radiotherapy, temozolomide or both. The CDR3 protein is CSAQAVVGYGYTF. As DNA, the CDR3 is TGCAGCGCTCAAGCAGTTGTAGGCTATGGCTACACCTTC.